What follows is one TCR beta chain and its context. The repertoire was sequenced with immunoSEQ multiplex PCR; TCRdb's copy has only in-frame clones and lacks some. The top ten clones hold 12% of a sample with approximately 470,000 clones, about 78% of them seen once. The germline V gene encodes CDR1 MNHNY and CDR2 SVGAGI (reference sequence). V shed 10 bases, J shed 9 bases, and the junction held 13 bases outside the gene matches. This CDR3 comprises 14 residues. This entry is derived from a study of shared clonotypes between healthy human individuals. The sequenced sample was PBMCs. The sequence was collected from a woman aged 40 to 49 in good health. Some clones in this sample may be carry-over from other donors' samples. The chain carries TRBV6-6 and TRBJ2-1; TRBD1 aligns across 9 bases. Written as DNA, the CDR3 is TGTGCCACCACGGGACAGGGCGTCCACTTTGAGCAGTTCTTC. It translates to CATTGQGVHFEQFF.